A single sample is the source of the 26 T cell receptor beta chains below, sequenced in a study of CXCR3-negative and CXCR3-positive naive CD8 T cells. The authors made the TRB cDNA libraries by 5' RACE using UMI labels. TCRdb re-called the 5' RACE reads and catalogs CDR3 proteins one per entry, DNA excluded. In total, the table holds some 130,000 distinct CDR3 sequences. The material sequenced was naive CXCR3- CD8+ T cells from blood. As for subset: CD45RO-CCR7+CD27+CD95- naive CD8+ T cells lacking CXCR3 (TNR3-). These TCRs come from a human donor in good health. Some clones in this sample may be carry-over from other donors' samples.

The chain couples TRBV14 to TRBJ2-1; the TRBD1 assignment by TCRdb is unverifiable without DNA. Germline loops: CDR1 SGHDN, CDR2 FVKESK. This CDR3 spans 14 amino acids. The CDR3 spells CASWDGWDYNEQFF.

J is TRBJ1-6 and V is TRBV28. The CDR3 extends over 16 amino acids. In germline, CDR1 is MDHEN, CDR2 SYDVKM. The CDR3 is CASQTWVNSYNSPLHF.

The CDR3 loop is CASNPSPNYEQYF. This chain connects TRBV19 to TRBJ2-7. Germline lookup yields CDR1 LNHDA and CDR2 SQIVND (reference sequence). The CDR3 consists of 13 residues.

The rearrangement links TRBV28 to TRBJ1-2; the D call of TRBD1 rests on TCRdb alone, since no DNA is present to check it. The V gene's germline CDR1 is MDHEN and CDR2 SYDVKM. This CDR3 spans 14 amino acids. CDR3 amino acids: CASSWYRGHYGYTF.

V and J are TRBV28 and TRBJ2-1; without DNA, the TCRdb call of TRBD1 cannot be checked. The CDR3 loop spans 17 amino acids. Germline V gene data show CDR1 as MDHEN and CDR2 as SYDVKM. CDR3 residues: CASRSLGQASSYNEQFF.

The chain is built from TRBV12-3 or TRBV12-4 and TRBJ2-7; TCRdb outputs TRBD2, but without DNA this stays unchecked. This CDR3 region has 15 residues. The CDR3 spells CASSLVALGGYEQYF.

The chain employs TRBV7-7 and TRBJ2-5; absent DNA, TCRdb's TRBD1 call cannot be checked. The CDR3 is 14 amino acids. Germline CDR1 and CDR2: SSHAT and FNYEAQ (reference sequence). The CDR3 sequence is CASSLDLGDETQYF.

The chain's CDR3 is CASSAIALSYEQYF. The V call is TRBV2, the J call TRBJ2-7; TCRdb's assignment of TRBD2 cannot be checked, as there is no DNA. The CDR3 spans 14 residues. Germline V gene lookup returns CDR1 SNHLY and CDR2 FYNNEI.

The chain uses TRBV12-3 or TRBV12-4 and TRBJ1-1. The CDR3 loop spans 15 amino acids. The CDR3 reads CASSLIPSMNTEAFF.

The chain couples TRBV27 to TRBJ1-1; no DNA is available, so the TRBD1 call from TCRdb remains unchecked. CDR3 length: 16 residues. Germline V lookup: CDR1 MNHEY, CDR2 SMNVEV (reference sequence). CDR3 sequence reads: CASSSRGQGLGTEAFF.

V usage is TRBV28 and J usage is TRBJ2-1; TCRdb indicates TRBD2, and absent DNA this call remains unverified. The CDR3 has 17 amino acids. Per germline, CDR1 MDHEN and CDR2 SYDVKM. CDR3 region: CASSSATGTSGYNEQFF.

The CDR3 reads CASNQWGGITDTQYF. The V and J genes are TRBV7-2 and TRBJ2-3; TCRdb calls TRBD1, which cannot be checked without DNA. The germline V gene encodes CDR1 SGHTA and CDR2 FQGNSA. The CDR3 spans 15 residues. Drawing the rest from reference TRBV7-2 and TRBJ2-3, the complete variable domain is GAGVSQSPSNKVTEKGKDVELRCDPISGHTALYWYRQSLGQGLEFLIYFQGNSAPDKSGLPSDRFSAERTGGSVSTLTIQRTQQEDSAVYLCASNQWGGITDTQYFGPGTRLTVL.

The chain combines TRBV27 with TRBJ1-1. CDR1 and CDR2 from the germline V gene are MNHEY and SMNVEV (reference sequence). The CDR3 length is 14 residues. The CDR3 loop reads CASSLRRGFTEAFF.

The rearrangement uses TRBV11-2 and TRBJ2-2; TCRdb's D call, TRBD2, is unchecked because there is no DNA. CDR1 is SGHAT, CDR2 FQNNGV, per germline. The CDR3 consists of 17 residues. The CDR3 region is CASSWGLAGENTGELFF.

The genes are TRBV5-1 and TRBJ2-7; TCRdb indicates TRBD1, and absent DNA this call remains unverified. Germline V CDR1 and CDR2: SGHRS, YFSETQ. The CDR3 is 14 residues long. CDR3 region: CASSAGDSSYEQYF.

The genes are TRBV3-1 and TRBJ1-1; TCRdb's assignment of TRBD1 cannot be checked, as there is no DNA. The CDR3 spans 17 residues. The germline V gene encodes CDR1 LGHDT and CDR2 YNNKEL (reference sequence). CDR3 region: CASSQAQQGDWGTEAFF.

The chain links TRBV20-1 to TRBJ2-1. Looked up from germline, CDR1 is DFQATT and CDR2 is SNEGSKA (reference sequence). The CDR3 contains 14 residues. The CDR3 loop is CSARIGWGDNEQFF.

V and J are TRBV28 and TRBJ2-7; the D call of TRBD1 rests on TCRdb alone, since no DNA is present to check it. Per the germline V gene, CDR1 is MDHEN and CDR2 is SYDVKM. CDR3 length equals 15 residues. The chain's CDR3 is CASSFRGIGSYEQYF. Using reference TRBV28 and TRBJ2-7 for the parts outside the CDR3, the full variable domain is DVKVTQSSRYLVKRTGEKVFLECVQDMDHENMFWYRQDPGLGLRLIYFSYDVKMKEKGDIPEGYSVSREKKERFSLILESASTNQTSMYLCASSFRGIGSYEQYFGPGTRLTVT.

The chain is built from TRBV12-3 or TRBV12-4 and TRBJ2-7; there is no DNA to check the TCRdb D call of TRBD2. The CDR3 length is 15 residues. The CDR3 loop reads CASSTGRGSPYEQYF.

The J gene is TRBJ1-1, the V gene TRBV20-1; the D gene TCRdb calls, TRBD1, cannot be checked with no DNA. Germline V gives CDR1 DFQATT, CDR2 SNEGSKA (reference sequence). The CDR3 is made up of 14 amino acids. The CDR3 is CSAWPSGTPTEAFF.

The V and J genes are TRBV20-1 and TRBJ2-3; TCRdb outputs TRBD2, but without DNA this stays unchecked. The CDR3 sequence is 15 residues long. Germline assignment: CDR1 DFQATT and CDR2 SNEGSKA (reference sequence). CDR3 region: CSADLTLALTDTQYF.

The chain recombines TRBV7-9 with TRBJ2-1. Germline lookup yields CDR1 SEHNR and CDR2 FQNEAQ (reference sequence). This CDR3 has 17 amino acids. The CDR3 spells CASSLDVAGSSYNEQFF.

J is TRBJ1-6 and V is TRBV20-1; without DNA, the TCRdb call of TRBD1 cannot be checked. The germline gives CDR1 DFQATT, CDR2 SNEGSKA (reference sequence). CDR3 length: 17 residues. The CDR3 loop is CSARSRTGGRYNSPLHF.

The rearrangement uses TRBV5-1 and TRBJ2-1; lacking DNA, the TRBD2 call made by TCRdb goes unchecked. Germline-derived CDR1 and CDR2 are SGHRS and YFSETQ. The CDR3 sequence is 14 residues long. The CDR3 here is CASSFRTRSDEQFF.

This chain uses TRBV7-8 with TRBJ1-6; TCRdb designates TRBD1, a call that cannot be tested without DNA. Germline V gene lookup returns CDR1 SGHVS and CDR2 FQNEAQ. This CDR3 comprises 17 residues. Here the CDR3 reads CASSLVDWTELNSPLHF.

The chain combines TRBV28 with TRBJ2-1; the D gene TCRdb calls, TRBD2, cannot be checked with no DNA. Germline CDR1 reads MDHEN; CDR2 reads SYDVKM. CDR3 size: 18 residues. This CDR3 is CASSFGLAGGGAYNEQFF.